Here is one T cell receptor beta chain with its context. The source of the sample is a study of T cells of healthy individuals. Each CDR3 protein gets one entry after TCRdb re-called the 5' RACE reads with MiXCR. The profile shows around 63,000 distinct CDR3 sequences, around 15% of them singletons. This CDR3 has 20 residues. V lost 0 bases, J lost 3 bases, and 16 bases stayed unmatched. The V gene's germline CDR1 is LGHNA and CDR2 YNFKEQ. This sequence originates from a human donor in good health. The chain carries TRBV4-2 and TRBJ2-3, with 9 bases lining up with TRBD2. The CDR3 DNA follows: TGTGCCAGCAGCCAAGAGGGGGGTAGCGGGAGATCAGGGGGTACAGATACGCAGTATTTT. It encodes CASSQEGGSGRSGGTDTQYF.